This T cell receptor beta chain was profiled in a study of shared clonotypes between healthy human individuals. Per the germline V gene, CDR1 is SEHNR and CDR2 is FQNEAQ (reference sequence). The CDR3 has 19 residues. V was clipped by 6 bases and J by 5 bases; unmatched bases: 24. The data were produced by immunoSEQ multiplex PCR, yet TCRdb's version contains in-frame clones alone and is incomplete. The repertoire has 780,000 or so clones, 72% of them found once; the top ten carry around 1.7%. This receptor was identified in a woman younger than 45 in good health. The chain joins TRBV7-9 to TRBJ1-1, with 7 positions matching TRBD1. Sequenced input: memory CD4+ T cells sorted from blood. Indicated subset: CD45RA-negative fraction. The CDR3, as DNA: TGTGCCAGCAGAGAAAAGGTTCGATTGACAGGGATGAAGAGAACTGAAGCTTTCTTT. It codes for CASREKVRLTGMKRTEAFF.